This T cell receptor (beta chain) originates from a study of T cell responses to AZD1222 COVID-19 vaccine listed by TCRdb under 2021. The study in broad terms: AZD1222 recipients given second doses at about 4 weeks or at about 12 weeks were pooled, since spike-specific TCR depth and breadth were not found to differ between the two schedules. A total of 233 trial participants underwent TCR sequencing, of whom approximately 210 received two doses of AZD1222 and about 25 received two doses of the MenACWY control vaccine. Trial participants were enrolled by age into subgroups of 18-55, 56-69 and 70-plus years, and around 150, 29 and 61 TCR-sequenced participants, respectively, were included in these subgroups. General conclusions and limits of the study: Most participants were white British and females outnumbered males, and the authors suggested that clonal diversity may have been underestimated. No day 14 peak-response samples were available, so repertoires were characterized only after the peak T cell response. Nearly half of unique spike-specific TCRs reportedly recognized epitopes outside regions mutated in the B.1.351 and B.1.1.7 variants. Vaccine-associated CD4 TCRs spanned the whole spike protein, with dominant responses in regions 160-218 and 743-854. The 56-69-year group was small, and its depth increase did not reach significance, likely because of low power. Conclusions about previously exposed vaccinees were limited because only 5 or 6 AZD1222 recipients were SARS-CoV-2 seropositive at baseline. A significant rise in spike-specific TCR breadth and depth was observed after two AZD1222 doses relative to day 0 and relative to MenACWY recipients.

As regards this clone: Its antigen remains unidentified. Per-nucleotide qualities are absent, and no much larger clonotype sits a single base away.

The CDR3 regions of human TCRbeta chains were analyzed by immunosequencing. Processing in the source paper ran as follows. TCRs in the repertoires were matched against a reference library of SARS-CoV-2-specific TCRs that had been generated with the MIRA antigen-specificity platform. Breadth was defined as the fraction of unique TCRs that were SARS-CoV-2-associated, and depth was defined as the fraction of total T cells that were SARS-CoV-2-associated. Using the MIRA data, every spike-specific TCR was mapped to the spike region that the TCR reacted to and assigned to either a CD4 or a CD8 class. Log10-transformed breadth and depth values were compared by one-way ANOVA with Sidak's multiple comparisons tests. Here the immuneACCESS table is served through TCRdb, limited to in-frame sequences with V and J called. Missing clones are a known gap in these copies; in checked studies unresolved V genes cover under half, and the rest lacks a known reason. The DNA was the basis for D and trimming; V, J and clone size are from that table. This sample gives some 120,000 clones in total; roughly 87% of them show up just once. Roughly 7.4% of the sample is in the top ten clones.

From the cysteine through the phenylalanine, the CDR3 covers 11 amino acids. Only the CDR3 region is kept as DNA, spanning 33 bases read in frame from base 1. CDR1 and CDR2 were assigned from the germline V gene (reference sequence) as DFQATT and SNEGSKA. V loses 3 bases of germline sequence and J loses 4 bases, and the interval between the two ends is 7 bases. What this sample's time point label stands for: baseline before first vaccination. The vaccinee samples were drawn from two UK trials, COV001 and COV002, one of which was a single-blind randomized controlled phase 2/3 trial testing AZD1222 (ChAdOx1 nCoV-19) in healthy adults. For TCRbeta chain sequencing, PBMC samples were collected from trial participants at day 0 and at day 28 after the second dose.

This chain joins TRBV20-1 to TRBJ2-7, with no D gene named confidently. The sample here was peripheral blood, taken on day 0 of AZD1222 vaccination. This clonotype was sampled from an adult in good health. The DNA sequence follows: TGCAGTGCTAGTAAGGAATACGAGCAGTACTTC. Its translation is CSASKEYEQYF.